This T cell receptor beta chain appears in the sequencing data of a study of OX40 agonist ivuxolimab in advanced cancers. The overall study: An anti-OX40 (CD134) antibody with agonistic activity, ivuxolimab, was administered to patients. At around 81% male, the cohort had a mean age of approximately 60 years, ranging from 23 to 79. Three patients, one with hepatocellular carcinoma and two with cutaneous melanoma, responded partially. Study outcomes and limitations: It was not determined which antigens were specifically recognized by the peripheral T cells that had undergone clonal expansion.

The germline gives CDR1 LNHNV, CDR2 YYDKDF (reference sequence). V lost 1 base, J lost 0 bases, and 1 base stayed unmatched. The CDR3 covers 16 residues. Turning to this clone: Its antigen is not known.

The table came from immunoSEQ multiplex PCR; TCRdb's copy has only in-frame clones and leaves some out. This table holds around 6,000 clones, 80% to 90% found once. This specimen consisted of CD4+ or CD8+ T cells sorted from blood, obtained in a trial of the OX40 agonist ivuxolimab. The chain links TRBV15 to TRBJ1-5, with 9 bases lining up with TRBD1. This clonotype originated in an adult with an advanced solid tumor such as melanoma, head and neck, liver or kidney cancer. The chain's CDR3 is CATSRGTGDSNQPQHF. The CDR3 DNA reads as TGTGCCACCAGCAGAGGGACAGGGGATAGCAATCAGCCCCAGCATTTT.